The sequence of this T cell receptor beta chain was determined in a study of identical twins. J lost 4 bases, V lost 4 bases, and 0 bases had no gene match. The CDR3 consists of 13 residues. CDR1 ENHRY and CDR2 SYGVKD come from the germline V gene. The study, taken as a whole, reports: Sequences that were beta out-of-frame showed weaker excess twin sharing.

This clonotype has more than one count but fewer than ten. Its antigen remains unidentified. One entry per CDR3 protein results from TCRdb running MiXCR on the 5' RACE reads. Of 400,000 to 550,000 distinct CDR3 sequences in the sample, around 15% were seen once. These data are also associated with another study on yellow fever vaccine responses in identical twins.

The receptor's source is a woman younger than 30 in good health. The sample consisted of CD4+ T cells sorted from blood. The chain is built from TRBV10-3 and TRBJ2-5, with 10 bases aligning to TRBD2. The CDR3 DNA is TGTGCCATCAGTGGACTAGCGGGAGAGACCCAGTACTTC. Its translation: CAISGLAGETQYF.